These 27 T cell receptor beta chains were all obtained from the same sample, sequenced in a study of T cell repertoires in cytomegalovirus infection. TCRdb recomputed calls from the reads with MiXCR, one row per CDR3 protein. The sample yields roughly 77,000 distinct CDR3 sequences, 3% to 4% seen once. What was sequenced was PBMCs. These receptors originate from a human donor in good health (CMV status not recorded). Some clones in this sample may be carry-over from other donors' samples.

At least ten counts were recorded for this clonotype. The V gene is TRBV7-2, the J gene TRBJ1-1; D perhaps matches TRBD1 (5 bases). There are 14 residues in the CDR3. The V gene lost 5 bases and the J gene lost 4 bases, with 14 bases spanning the gap. Germline CDR1 and CDR2: SGHTA and FQGNSA. CDR3 sequence reads: CASSGDGGITEAFF. The CDR3, as DNA: TGTGCCAGCAGCGGGGACGGGGGAATCACTGAAGCTTTCTTT.

This clonotype occurred many times. The gene calls are TRBV19 and TRBJ2-2; the match to TRBD2 covers 13 bases. Germline V gene data show CDR1 as LNHDA and CDR2 as SQIVND (reference sequence). V gave up 8 bases and J gave up 5 bases; unmatched junction bases: 5. This CDR3 spans 15 amino acids. Here the CDR3 DNA reads TGTGCCAGTGGGGGACTAGCGGGAAAAACCGGGGAGCTGTTTTTT. This translates into CASGGLAGKTGELFF.

The table lists this clonotype with many counts. V and J are TRBV12-3 or TRBV12-4 and TRBJ1-1; no definite D call. This CDR3 contains 13 residues. V was shortened by 6 bases and J by 3 bases, with 11 bases between the two germline ends. The CDR3 bases are TGTGCCAGCAGCTCCCAAAGTCACACTGAAGCTTTCTTT. It specifies CASSSQSHTEAFF.

At least ten counts were recorded for this clonotype. This chain uses TRBV20-1 with TRBJ2-1; TRBD2 agrees at 9 bases. With 0 bases clipped from V and 4 bases from J, the junction kept 7 bases outside the gene matches. Germline CDR1 DFQATT, CDR2 SNEGSKA (reference sequence). This CDR3 region has 16 residues. The CDR3 here is CSARDPTSGSYNEQFF. In DNA, the CDR3 is TGCAGTGCTAGAGATCCTACTAGCGGGTCTTACAATGAGCAGTTCTTC.

This clonotype was counted many times. The gene calls are TRBV2 and TRBJ1-1; the D is unclear. Germline values: CDR1 SNHLY, CDR2 FYNNEI. The CDR3 runs to 14 residues. V was trimmed by 3 bases and J by 2 bases, leaving 10 bases between them. The CDR3 bases are TGTGCCAGCAGTGAGCGAACAGAAAACACTGAAGCTTTCTTT. Its protein product is CASSERTENTEAFF.

Ten or more counts support this clonotype. The J gene is TRBJ2-5, the V gene TRBV7-3, with a weak D call TRBD1 (5 bases). Germline loops: CDR1 SGHTA, CDR2 FQGTGA. This CDR3 has 16 residues. Trimming shortened V by 3 bases and J by 5 bases, and 19 bases separated the two germline ends. CDR3 sequence: CASSFFRGDGSETQYF. CDR3 bases: TGTGCCAGCAGCTTTTTTAGGGGCGACGGGTCTGAGACCCAGTACTTC.

Details on this clonotype: It may be a read error: a sequence one base away is much more abundant. V gene TRBV7-2 combines with J gene TRBJ2-7; D is possibly TRBD1 or TRBD2 (5 bases each). CDR3 size: 15 residues. Trimming left V 1 base short and J 4 bases short, with 14 bases between. In germline, CDR1 is SGHTA, CDR2 FQGNSA. The CDR3 DNA follows: TGTGCCAGCAGCTTAGGGCGAGAGGGACCTTACGAGCAGTACTTC. It encodes CASSLGREGPYEQYF.

This clonotype was seen repeatedly, ten times or more. The chain carries TRBV7-3 and TRBJ1-1; D not certain. The V gene's germline CDR1 is SGHTA and CDR2 FQGTGA. The CDR3 is 14 amino acids. Trimming stripped 6 bases from V and 1 base from J, with 12 bases between. In nucleotides, the CDR3 is TGTGCCAGCAGTTTAGGCGCAGGGAACACTGAAGCTTTCTTT. This codes for CASSLGAGNTEAFF.

To note about this clonotype: This may arise from a read error, as a much more abundant clone is one base away. V usage is TRBV10-3 and J usage is TRBJ2-5; possibly TRBD1 for D (6 bases). Per germline, CDR1 ENHRY and CDR2 SYGVKD. V was clipped by 5 bases and J by 3 bases, with 13 bases between them. This CDR3 is 14 amino acids long. The DNA for the CDR3 is TGTGCCATCAGTCTGGCAGGGGCCAAAGAGACCCAGTACTTC. It yields the protein CAISLAGAKETQYF.

There are a few counts of this clonotype. The chain employs TRBV9 and TRBJ2-2; 11 positions agree with TRBD2. The CDR3 length is 17 residues. The V segment lost 1 base and the J segment 0 bases; nucleotides outside the gene matches: 2. Per germline, CDR1 SGDLS and CDR2 YYNGEE. CDR3 amino acids: CASSVTSGGPNTGELFF. CDR3 DNA sequence: TGTGCCAGCAGCGTAACTAGCGGGGGCCCGAACACCGGGGAGCTGTTTTTT.

This clonotype occurred many times. The V call is TRBV7-3, the J call TRBJ2-2; the D is unclear. Germline assignment: CDR1 SGHTA and CDR2 FQGTGA. V lost 3 bases, J lost 6 bases, and 8 bases lay in between. The length of the CDR3 is 13 residues. The CDR3 here is CASSLIVAGELFF. The CDR3 DNA follows: TGTGCCAGCAGCTTGATAGTGGCCGGGGAGCTGTTTTTT. Full variable domain (outside the CDR3, taken from reference TRBV7-3 and TRBJ2-2): GAGVSQTPSNKVTEKGKYVELRCDPISGHTALYWYRQSLGQGPEFLIYFQGTGAADDSGLPNDRFFAVRPEGSVSTLKIQRTERGDSAVYLCASSLIVAGELFFGEGSRLTVL.

Many counts were recorded for this clonotype. V gene TRBV10-3 combines with J gene TRBJ1-5; D uncertain. The V and J ends lost 10 bases and 4 bases respectively, with 14 bases between them. The CDR3 spans 13 residues. In germline, CDR1 is ENHRY, CDR2 SYGVKD. The CDR3 nucleotides are TGTGCCACCCGAGGACGCATAAATCAGCCCCAGCATTTT. This codes for CATRGRINQPQHF.

This clonotype was recorded many times. The chain employs TRBV7-9 and TRBJ2-1; maybe TRBD1 (6 bases). The CDR3 contains 16 residues. The germline V and J ends were trimmed by 1 base and 4 bases, with 14 bases remaining between them. Germline values: CDR1 SEHNR, CDR2 FQNEAQ (reference sequence). The CDR3 DNA sequence: TGTGCCAGCAGCTTAGACCCAGGGGTTAGTTACAATGAGCAGTTCTTC. Translation gives CASSLDPGVSYNEQFF.

This clonotype was observed many times. The rearrangement joins TRBV7-2 to TRBJ1-2, with D possibly matching TRBD1 (5 bases). CDR3 length: 13 amino acids. Germline V gene lookup returns CDR1 SGHTA and CDR2 FQGNSA. Trimming took 4 bases from V and 6 from J, leaving 12 bases between them. The CDR3 nucleotides are TGTGCCAGCAGCTCCCGCGGGGGACATGGCTACACCTTC. Amino acids: CASSSRGGHGYTF.

This clonotype was observed many times. V is TRBV7-2 and J is TRBJ2-7; tentative D call: TRBD1 (5 bases). Between the trimmed V and J ends, which lost 7 bases and 7 bases, there was a span of 23 bases. Germline CDR1 and CDR2: SGHTA and FQGNSA. The CDR3 sequence is 15 residues long. CDR3 sequence (DNA): TGTGCCAGCACCATACCAGGACACCGGTTGCGGGAGCAGTACTTC. As protein: CASTIPGHRLREQYF.

This clonotype showed up many times. A read error may produce the germline difference seen at one junction end. The chain employs TRBV7-7 and TRBJ1-5; D gene ambiguous. Germline CDR1 reads SSHAT; CDR2 reads FNYEAQ (reference sequence). The CDR3 extends over 13 amino acids. Here the CDR3 DNA reads TGTGCTAGCAGCCAATCCATGGATCAGCCCCAGCATTTT. This codes for CASSQSMDQPQHF.

This clonotype occurred a few times. J is TRBJ1-1 and V is TRBV19; D ambiguous. Germline loops: CDR1 LNHDA, CDR2 SQIVND (reference sequence). V was pared by 6 bases and J by 3 bases, with 5 bases between. This CDR3 is 11 amino acids long. CDR3 in DNA: TGTGCCAGTAGCTACCACACTGAAGCTTTCTTT. Its translation is CASSYHTEAFF.

This clonotype was seen repeatedly, ten times or more. The chain couples TRBV7-6 to TRBJ2-1; D is undetermined. V was clipped by 1 base and J by 4 bases, with 8 bases between them. The CDR3 spans 14 residues. Germline-derived CDR1 and CDR2 are SGHVS and FNYEAQ. The CDR3 sequence: CASSLEGGYNEQFF. Written as DNA, the CDR3 is TGTGCCAGCAGCTTAGAGGGCGGATACAATGAGCAGTTCTTC. The full variable domain, rest sourced from reference TRBV7-6 and TRBJ2-1, is GAGVSQSPRYKVTKRGQDVALRCDPISGHVSLYWYRQALGQGPEFLTYFNYEAQQDKSGLPNDRFSAERPEGSISTLTIQRTEQRDSAMYRCASSLEGGYNEQFFGPGTRLTVL.

Note on this clonotype: This may arise from a read error, as a much more abundant clone is one base away. V usage is TRBV20-1 and J usage is TRBJ2-7, with D perhaps given as TRBD1 or TRBD2 (6 bases each). This CDR3 has 14 residues. CDR1 and CDR2 (germline): DFQATT, SNEGSKA (reference sequence). The CDR3 region has the DNA TGCAGTGCTAGAAGGGGGGACTTCTCCGACGAGCAGTACTTC. This sequence encodes CSARRGDFSDEQYF.

This clonotype was counted ten times or more. This chain links TRBV7-2 with TRBJ2-7; D perhaps matches TRBD1 (6 bases). This CDR3 contains 18 residues. Germline CDR1 and CDR2: SGHTA and FQGNSA. Deletions cut 1 base from V and 0 bases from J, with 19 bases between. The CDR3 sequence: CASSLVLLVGQSSYEQYF. The CDR3, as DNA: TGTGCCAGCAGCTTAGTCCTTCTGGTAGGACAGAGCTCCTACGAGCAGTACTTC. Supplemented by reference TRBV7-2 and TRBJ2-7, the full variable domain reads GAGVSQSPSNKVTEKGKDVELRCDPISGHTALYWYRQSLGQGLEFLIYFQGNSAPDKSGLPSDRFSAERTGGSVSTLTIQRTQQEDSAVYLCASSLVLLVGQSSYEQYFGPGTRLTVT.

Ten or more counts support this clonotype. The gene calls are TRBV6-1 and TRBJ2-3; D is uncertain. Trimming took 5 bases from V and 5 from J, leaving 8 bases between them. The CDR3 extends over 12 amino acids. Germline V gene sequence: CDR1 MNHNS, CDR2 SASEGT. CDR3 protein: CASSYRGDTQYF. The CDR3 DNA follows: TGTGCCAGCAGTTACCGCGGAGATACGCAGTATTTT.

This clonotype occurred many times. The chain has TRBV7-6 and TRBJ1-6; D is unclear. Germline-derived CDR1 and CDR2 are SGHVS and FNYEAQ. Trimming removed 5 bases at V and 8 bases at J, with 7 bases between. The CDR3 is 12 amino acids. The CDR3 nucleotides are TGTGCCAGCAGCAGGGATGATTCACCCCTCCACTTT. As protein: CASSRDDSPLHF.

This clonotype showed up many times. In nucleotides, the CDR3 is TGTGCCAGCAGCTGGGGGCCCTACGAGCAGTACTTC. Protein: CASSWGPYEQYF. This rearrangement joins TRBV7-2 to TRBJ2-7; possible D gene TRBD1, 6 bases. The CDR3 extends over 12 amino acids. V gave up 4 bases and J gave up 2 bases, with 6 bases separating them. Germline loops: CDR1 SGHTA, CDR2 FQGNSA.

On this clonotype: Because it lacks the conserved phenylalanine or tryptophan at the end, this CDR3 is likely a read error. Because the CDR3's place on the DNA is in doubt, the DNA is left out and the CDR3 is given as listed by TCRdb. The rearrangement joins TRBV11-1 to TRBJ1-1. The CDR3 has 11 residues if both end residues are counted. Germline CDR1 is SGHAT and CDR2 is FQDESV (reference sequence). The CDR3 reads CASSLARDGFL.

This clonotype was seen many times. The chain uses TRBV7-9 and TRBJ2-7, with 7 bases that match TRBD1. Germline-derived CDR1 and CDR2 are SEHNR and FQNEAQ (reference sequence). With V trimmed by 4 bases and J by 4 bases, 4 bases remained unmatched. CDR3 size: 13 residues. The CDR3 nucleotides read TGTGCCAGCAGCTCGGACAGGAATTACGAGCAGTACTTC. Translation gives CASSSDRNYEQYF.

This clonotype was picked up many times. The chain couples TRBV7-2 to TRBJ2-7; 9 bases line up with TRBD1. Trimming removed 4 bases from V and 0 bases from J; junction bases left unmatched: 16. Looked up from germline, CDR1 is SGHTA and CDR2 is FQGNSA. The CDR3 runs to 19 residues. This CDR3 is CASSSIRDRARGFSYEQYF. CDR3 sequence (DNA): TGTGCCAGCAGCTCTATCCGGGACAGGGCTAGAGGATTCTCCTACGAGCAGTACTTC.

This clonotype was found many times. The chain recombines TRBV6-8 with TRBJ1-1; D unresolved. The CDR3 length is 15 residues. Germline V gene sequence: CDR1 MNHGY, CDR2 SAAAGT. V lost 6 bases and J lost 1, with 15 bases in between. CDR3 region: CASSPIGRENTEAFF. The DNA of the CDR3 is TGTGCCAGCAGCCCCATCGGGCGGGAGAACACTGAAGCTTTCTTT.